These 14 T cell receptor beta chains were all obtained from the same sample, sequenced in a study of shared clonotypes between healthy human individuals. Measured with immunoSEQ multiplex PCR; TCRdb has only the in-frame clones, and not every one. The sample includes 900,000 to 1,200,000 clones, 75% to 85% of them seen just once. Source material: memory CD4+ T cells from PBMCs. Subset indicated: CD45RA-negative fraction. The source of these receptors is a man aged 18 to 30 in good health. Some clones in this sample may be carry-over from other donors' samples.

CDR3 loop: CASSPRQGPGSTDTQYF. In nucleotides, the CDR3 is TGTGCCAGCAGCCCACGACAGGGCCCGGGGAGCACAGATACGCAGTATTTT. The V call is TRBV9, the J call TRBJ2-3; 7 bases agree with TRBD1. The CDR3 spans 17 residues. Germline CDR1 is SGDLS and CDR2 is YYNGEE. The V and J ends lost 4 bases and 0 bases, in that order; junction bases with no gene match: 11.

J is TRBJ2-2 and V is TRBV2, with D hard to call. The CDR3 consists of 15 residues. V was pared by 8 bases and J by 1 base, with 14 bases between. The germline gives CDR1 SNHLY, CDR2 FYNNEI. CDR3 in amino acids: CASVRRPGNTGELFF. CDR3 sequence (DNA): TGTGCCAGCGTTCGACGCCCTGGGAACACCGGGGAGCTGTTTTTT. Drawing the rest from reference TRBV2 and TRBJ2-2, the complete variable domain is EPEVTQTPSHQVTQMGQEVILRCVPISNHLYFYWYRQILGQKVEFLVSFYNNEISEKSEIFDDQFSVERPDGSNFTLKIRSTKLEDSAMYFCASVRRPGNTGELFFGEGSRLTVL.

The chain has TRBV6-6 and TRBJ2-2; 10 bases agree with TRBD2. Germline V gene sequence: CDR1 MNHNY, CDR2 SVGAGI (reference sequence). The CDR3 loop spans 15 amino acids. V shed 5 bases and J 7 bases; nucleotides not matched to a gene: 7. The CDR3 here is CASSPSGSEYGELFF. CDR3 DNA: TGTGCCAGCAGTCCTAGCGGGAGTGAGTACGGGGAGCTGTTTTTT.

The chain combines TRBV30 with TRBJ2-7; D gene unclear. Deletions cut 0 bases from V and 7 bases from J, with 7 bases between. There are 11 residues in the CDR3. Germline assignment: CDR1 GTSNPN and CDR2 SVGIG (reference sequence). In DNA, the CDR3 is TGTGCCTGGAGTGTGTTGGAGGAGCAGTACTTC. It is translated as CAWSVLEEQYF.

With regard to this clone: Other DNA sequences in the same sample also yield this CDR3. V usage is TRBV5-1 and J usage is TRBJ2-2; a weak D match, TRBD2 (5 bases). CDR1 and CDR2 from the germline V gene are SGHRS and YFSETQ. The CDR3 totals 14 residues. V was pared by 0 bases and J by 3 bases, with 6 bases between. CDR3 sequence reads: CASSLGLYTGELFF. CDR3 coding DNA: TGCGCCAGCAGCTTGGGACTATACACCGGGGAGCTGTTTTTT. Together with reference TRBV5-1 and TRBJ2-2, the CDR3 gives the full variable domain: KAGVTQTPRYLIKTRGQQVTLSCSPISGHRSVSWYQQTPGQGLQFLFEYFSETQRNKGNFPGRFSGRQFSNSRSEMNVSTLELGDSALYLCASSLGLYTGELFFGEGSRLTVL.

This clone has ten or more counts. The chain has TRBV28 and TRBJ2-1; 13 bases agree with TRBD2. V was pared by 4 bases and J by 3 bases, with 18 bases of the junction left unmatched. The length of the CDR3 is 21 residues. Germline V gives CDR1 MDHEN, CDR2 SYDVKM. CDR3 residues: CASSSFRLAGGNGDFYNEQFF. CDR3 coding DNA: TGTGCCAGCAGTTCGTTCCGACTAGCGGGAGGAAATGGGGATTTCTACAATGAGCAGTTCTTC. Using reference TRBV28 and TRBJ2-1 for the parts outside the CDR3, the full variable domain is DVKVTQSSRYLVKRTGEKVFLECVQDMDHENMFWYRQDPGLGLRLIYFSYDVKMKEKGDIPEGYSVSREKKERFSLILESASTNQTSMYLCASSSFRLAGGNGDFYNEQFFGPGTRLTVL.

As for this clone: Other DNA variants within this sample encode the same CDR3. The chain has TRBV5-1 and TRBJ1-1; D is unresolved. The CDR3 is 13 amino acids. In germline, CDR1 is SGHRS, CDR2 YFSETQ. The ends were cut back, 0 bases at V and 10 bases at J, with 13 bases in the middle. CDR3 sequence (DNA): TGCGCCAGCAGCTTGGACGACTCTGGTGGAGCTTTCTTT. It translates to CASSLDDSGGAFF.

CDR3 sequence: CASSQDPGQDNNEQFF. The CDR3 DNA reads TGTGCCAGCAGCCAGGACCCGGGACAGGATAACAATGAGCAGTTCTTC. V usage is TRBV14 and J usage is TRBJ2-1, with 8 bases fitting TRBD1. CDR3 length: 16 amino acids. V gave up 3 bases and J gave up 5 bases; unmatched junction bases: 9. Germline assignment: CDR1 SGHDN and CDR2 FVKESK.

This chain uses TRBV9 with TRBJ2-2; no definite D call. The CDR3 covers 12 residues. The germline V and J ends were trimmed by 2 bases and 7 bases, with 6 bases remaining between them. CDR1 and CDR2 (germline): SGDLS, YYNGEE. This chain's CDR3 is CASSVTHGELFF. The CDR3, as DNA: TGTGCCAGCAGCGTGACCCACGGGGAGCTGTTTTTT.

The genes are TRBV5-1 and TRBJ2-1; 14 positions match TRBD2. Germline V gene data show CDR1 as SGHRS and CDR2 as YFSETQ. V was pared by 0 bases and J by 10 bases, with 9 bases of the junction left unmatched. This CDR3 has 17 amino acids. The chain's CDR3 is CASSLEGTSGSLTEQFF. As DNA, the CDR3 is TGCGCCAGCAGCTTGGAAGGGACTAGCGGGAGTTTGACGGAGCAGTTCTTC. Full variable domain (outside the CDR3, taken from reference TRBV5-1 and TRBJ2-1): KAGVTQTPRYLIKTRGQQVTLSCSPISGHRSVSWYQQTPGQGLQFLFEYFSETQRNKGNFPGRFSGRQFSNSRSEMNVSTLELGDSALYLCASSLEGTSGSLTEQFFGPGTRLTVL.

J is TRBJ2-1 and V is TRBV5-1; D possibly matches TRBD1 or TRBD2 (6 bases each). The germline V gene encodes CDR1 SGHRS and CDR2 YFSETQ. The V end was cut by 6 bases, the J end by 2 bases, with 18 bases between. The CDR3 is 16 residues long. In DNA, the CDR3 is TGCGCCAGCAAAACTAGGGGGGCCCTACCCTACAATGAGCAGTTCTTC. Translation: CASKTRGALPYNEQFF.

This clone has more than one count but fewer than ten. This chain uses TRBV6-5 with TRBJ1-2, with D perhaps matching TRBD1 (6 bases). Germline V gene sequence: CDR1 MNHEY, CDR2 SVGAGI. CDR3 size: 15 residues. V dropped 2 bases and J dropped 2 bases, with 12 bases sitting between them. The CDR3, as DNA: TGTGCCAGCAGTTACCTCCCAGGGGCAAACTATGGCTACACCTTC. Protein: CASSYLPGANYGYTF.

This clone showed up just a few times. The chain has TRBV7-2 and TRBJ2-2, with 9 positions matching TRBD2. CDR3 length: 17 amino acids. Germline CDR1 is SGHTA and CDR2 is FQGNSA. Germline trimming cut 4 bases from V and 7 bases from J; bases unmatched to any gene: 13. Here the CDR3 DNA reads TGTGCCAGCAGCTCCCGGGTAGCGGGAGAAGGGATCGGGGAGCTGTTTTTT. It codes for CASSSRVAGEGIGELFF.

This clone has at least ten counts. The chain carries TRBV28 and TRBJ2-7, with 7 bases aligning to TRBD1. The CDR3 has 15 amino acids. Germline V gives CDR1 MDHEN, CDR2 SYDVKM. J lost 5 bases, V lost 6 bases, and 13 bases had no gene match. The CDR3 region is CASSTWRDRVNEQYF. The CDR3 coding sequence is TGTGCCAGCAGCACGTGGCGCGACAGGGTTAACGAGCAGTACTTC.